This TCR beta chain was sequenced during a study of cytomegalovirus exposure and HLA in healthy donors (TCRdb year 2017). At the level of the whole study: An earlier analysis of 550 to 700 of the donors reported approximately 290 Gb of sequence data and about 100 million unique TCR beta sequences from about 200 million T cells. An early release that covered 500 to 800 HLA-typed donors contained about 290 gigabases of sequencing data and roughly 84 million unique TCR sequences. The genetic ancestry cluster associated with self-reported Caucasian donors included 81% of the roughly 410 genotyped donors. The study aimed to test whether signatures of past pathogen exposure could be identified by cataloging public T cell receptors. The T cell repertoires of roughly 660 subjects were profiled by immunosequencing and related to cytomegalovirus serostatus. In addition to the first cohort of several hundred subjects, a separate validation cohort of over 90 different subjects was used. High-throughput TCR immunosequencing, statistical association of individual TCRs with disease status, and machine learning were combined to predict cytomegalovirus infection status. In a later analysis, previously published TCR beta repertoires from 500 to 750 donors were re-analyzed and high-resolution HLA genotyping was added so that TCR occurrence patterns could be studied. Rather than using new phenotypic data, the later analysis identified candidate immune exposures from TCR beta sequences and from how often those sequences occurred across donors. In an earlier analysis of 587 of the donors, high-throughput TCR beta sequencing was used to judge whether each TCR beta V gene segment behaved as functional or pseudogenic. Donor age, sex, ethnicity and CMV serostatus were collected together with the repertoire data. A later genetic analysis took genome-wide SNP genotypes for about 55% of the 666 donors and used that subset as a discovery cohort. All discovery cohort repertoires had been generated using a single sequencing platform. Both class I and class II loci were covered by HLA typing, at four-digit resolution. The number of donors typed differed by locus, with about 629-630 for A, B, C, DRB1 and DQB1, 522 for DQA1, 606 for DPA1, and around 450 for DPB1. Roughly five DR-DQ haplotypes were treated as single units for association and clustering because of strong linkage in the cohort. Among 350 to 400 genotyped donors of the cohort, an average of around 240,000 unique TCR beta nucleotide sequences were sequenced per donor, 15% to 20% of them non-productive. What the authors observed across the whole study: The authors suggested that the approach could potentially be generalized to other disease states and immunological phenotypes. Compared with the roughly 710-donor mean, donors in an Asian-associated ancestry cluster had fewer N-insertions in productive TCRs, according to a later genetic analysis. In an earlier analysis of roughly 500 of the donors, most TCR beta V segments appeared in productive rearrangements about 90% or about 30% of the time, broadly matching IMGT annotations. In a later analysis, the rate of TCR association differed among HLA loci, with DRB1 alleles having the most associated TCRs and HLA-C alleles having the fewest. Because the 87-base-pair reads could not distinguish some IMGT-functional V segments, including TRBV6-2 and TRBV6-3, those segments were excluded. Roughly uniform sequencing depth across donors was assumed in presence/absence analyses, although this assumption may not hold. The study listed 170 or so TCR beta chains as associated with cytomegalovirus. A later analysis found that most CMV-associated TCR beta chains appeared HLA-restricted, with HLA associations seemingly driven largely by CMV exposure. The classifier was reported to diagnose cytomegalovirus status with high specificity and sensitivity in both the original and validation cohorts. According to a later analysis, parvovirus B19, influenza, CMV and Epstein-Barr virus appeared linked to several top co-occurrence clusters. Because some donors lacked HLA typing at each locus, the association tests relied only on the typed subset. Immune exposure information for the cohort was limited to CMV serostatus. Linkage disequilibrium might explain the correlated functional status among segregating V segments, but an unknown experimental factor could not be ruled out. Most TCR sequences were seen in very few donors, while some public TCRs were found in many individuals. In vitro tests confirmed that a few of the cytomegalovirus-associated TCR beta chains recognize cytomegalovirus antigens. Because counts were too low, roughly 16 rarely observed V segments, including chromosome 9 orphons, were left out of the earlier analysis of approximately 500 of the donors. A further reported finding was that TCR beta sequences accurately predicted the HLA-A and HLA-B alleles for most subjects in the first cohort. A later analysis associated roughly 17,000 TCR beta sequences with specific HLA alleles at a false discovery rate of 0.05. Only TCR beta chains were sequenced in this cohort, and the absence of alpha or paired-chain data limited detectable features. Strong co-occurrence of HLA alleles, especially DR and DQ, made assigning TCR associations to individual alleles difficult. A later genetic analysis associated a missense DCLRE1C variant with V-gene and J-gene trimming of TCR beta chains, and an independent cohort replicated the association. The sequencing pipeline was judged likely to have produced a cluster of highly shared sequence variants as a technical artifact. In a later analysis, HLA-associated TCR beta chains showed more clonal expansion and lower generation probabilities than non-associated chains that were equally common.

The cohort consisted of 666 healthy bone marrow donors. At the time of sampling, all cohort members were nominally healthy, though unrecorded immune exposures were likely present. The donor tested CMV seronegative, placing the donor among the 350 or so seronegative members of the cohort. A peripheral blood sample was provided by each donor, and peripheral blood mononuclear cells were used for TCR beta sequencing. Genomic DNA was extracted from the blood cell samples with the Qiagen DNeasy Blood Extraction Kit. In regard to this clone: Its antigen remains undetermined. No base qualities exist here, and no much larger clone lies one base off it.

From the germline V gene, CDR1 is SGHVS and CDR2 is FQNEAQ. The CDR3 numbers 18 residues from cysteine through phenylalanine. The entry retains the CDR3 DNA only, 54 bases that are in frame from base 1. Trimming removed 4 bases from V and 1 base from J, leaving 19 bases between the germline ends. The library was made by the immunoSEQ multiplex PCR assay. A mixture of 60 forward primers for TCR Vbeta segments and 13 reverse primers for TCR Jbeta segments was used in the multiplex PCR. The CDR3 region of rearranged TCR beta genes was amplified from genomic DNA with a multiplex PCR assay. Amplified TCR beta libraries were sequenced as 87-base-pair reads on the Illumina HiSeq System. From the authors' description of their analysis: In a later analysis, tens of millions of unique TCR beta chains were counted across the approximately 640 repertoires, and around 10 million of these chains were shared by at least two donors. A nearest-neighbor algorithm error-corrected the raw reads and collapsed the reads into unique sequences, merging closely related sequences to remove PCR and sequencing errors. To assign V, D and J gene segments, CDR3 sequences were aligned to IMGT reference sequences. Each retained sequence needed at least a six-nucleotide match to both a V gene segment and a J gene segment. A rearrangement was called productive if the CDR3 had no stop codons and remained in frame with V and J, and every other rearrangement was called non-productive. CDR3 was defined according to IMGT convention as the region running from the second conserved V-encoded cysteine to the conserved J-encoded phenylalanine. The earlier analysis of about 610 of the donors excluded sequences that lacked an unambiguous match to a single V gene segment. An earlier analysis of several hundred of the donors called V segments functional above 56.7% productive rearrangements and segregating when the between-donor standard deviation exceeded 5%. A statistical classification framework was developed to diagnose cytomegalovirus status using the catalog of TCR beta chain sequences. In a later analysis, TCR nucleotide sequences were compared against IMGT/GENE-DB human TR gene sequences so that V and J genes could be assigned. In a later analysis, CDR3 sequences and most-parsimonious VDJ recombination scenarios were assigned using the TCRdist pipeline. In a later analysis, each TCR beta chain was defined by its CDR3 amino acid sequence together with its V-gene family, and reads lacking a unique V-gene family were excluded. As a way to deal with suspected cross-contamination and a sequencing artifact, a later analysis dropped approximately 590 nucleotide sequences that were highly shared and had low generation probability. For each public chain, a later analysis derived a clonal expansion index from normalized ranks of inferred template counts within each repertoire. In a later analysis, generation probabilities were computed with a VDJ recombination model fitted to out-of-frame rearrangements, and the resulting probabilities were checked against IGoR. In a later analysis, hypergeometric tests were used to score TCR-TCR, TCR-HLA and TCR-CMV co-occurrence, with a repertoire-size bias correction applied to TCR pairs. To estimate false discovery rates, a later analysis permuted the HLA or CMV assignments 20 times. In a later analysis, co-occurring TCRs were grouped with DBSCAN, and TCRdist sequence similarity was added when clustering was performed within HLA-allele-positive subsets. Co-occurrence clustering excluded repertoires with fewer than 30,000 or more than 120,000 public chains, plus five with anomalous nucleotide sharing. Not all clones reach the TCRdb copy of this immuneACCESS table, which keeps in-frame sequences only. Checked studies attribute under half of the gap to unresolved V genes and leave the rest unexplained. V and J calls and clone size are those listed in that table; D and trimming were worked out from the DNA. The sample table holds around 140,000 clones, of which 75% to 80% were seen once. 1.1% of the sample is held by the ten biggest clonotypes.

The rearranged segments are TRBV7-8 and TRBJ2-2; TRBD2 could be the D gene, as 5 bases match. The clonotype was recovered from a male donor in good health and CMV-seronegative. The sequenced sample was PBMCs. The CDR3 sequence is CASSSTREGPGNTGELFF. The DNA sequence reads TGTGCCAGCAGCTCGACCCGTGAGGGTCCGGGGAACACCGGGGAGCTGTTTTTT.